These T cell receptor beta chains were read from a single sample in a study of cytomegalovirus exposure and HLA in healthy donors. Sequencing was performed with immunoSEQ multiplex PCR; in TCRdb, only in-frame clones are kept and a portion is missing. The table shows tens of thousands of clones, with around 77% occurring only once. What was sequenced was PBMCs. Receptors were obtained from a man aged 25 to 40 in good health and CMV-seronegative. Both conserved end residues are part of each CDR3.

v_gene | len | CDR3aa
TRBV19 | 18 | CASSLRQGSGSYNSPLHF
TRBV30 | 12 | CAWSVRNTEAFF
TRBV6-1 | 15 | CASSDRQVTNTEAFF
TRBV9 | 16 | CASSSETASGANVLTF
TRBV10-2 | 14 | CASRGTGRNQPQHF
TRBV21-1 | 16 | CASRERRLGGDSEAFF
TRBV6-1 | 15 | CASSERQTSTDTQYF
TRBV28 | 14 | CASNPGGADTEAFF
TRBV28 | 18 | CASRGRGAGAIGAETQYF
TRBV4-1 | 15 | CASSQYRGRDEKLFF
TRBV5-6 | 11 | CASSHSYEQYF
TRBV2 | 15 | CASSPQQGSEEKLFF
TRBV28 | 17 | CASSTGISGSGANVLTF
TRBV2 | 14 | CASTYTGTPEEQYF
TRBV15 | 14 | CATSIKRGWNEQFF
TRBV6-5 | 15 | CASSSSGGWDTEAFF
TRBV6-6 | 15 | CASRIGTANNSPLHF
TRBV27 | 13 | CASSLGASYEQYF
TRBV5-8 | 14 | CASSSQRTRDEQYF
TRBV18 | 12 | CASSPRSYEQYF
TRBV29-1 | 16 | CSVEGGGHSGANVLTF
TRBV18 | 13 | CASSPSPDTEAFF
TRBV30 | 16 | CAWSGRLASQNQPQHF
TRBV7-2 | 13 | CASAQDYFSEQFF
TRBV21-1 | 15 | CASSPRGDSNNEQFF
TRBV11-1 | 17 | CASSFGTGAQGGNTIYF
TRBV19 | 11 | CASNLPGELFF
TRBV5-1 | 16 | CASSRRGRGNTGELFF
TRBV6-6 | 14 | CASSYAGMNYEQYF
TRBV18 | 15 | CASSPRETENSPLHF
TRBV9 | 16 | CASSPWTSSGANVLTF
TRBV18 | 12 | CASSPGGERLFF
TRBV6-1 | 15 | CASSEWTGGSSEQYF
TRBV7-9 | 14 | CASSPGQGYEKLFF
TRBV7-9 | 14 | CASSFLAGGNEQFF
TRBV6-5 | 13 | CASRQGINQPQHF
TRBV27 | 15 | CASSSWGQGREKLFF
TRBV19 | 14 | CASRGEGSNQPQHF
TRBV27 | 17 | CASREGASGTSYNEQFF
TRBV5-4 | 16 | CASSPGTGVLNYGYTF
TRBV28 | 14 | CASRSGQGRSSAFF
TRBV11-2 | 14 | CASSSRTGRGGYTF
TRBV10-3 | 13 | CAMAFSGRNEQFF
TRBV11-2 | 13 | CASSLDTVFGAFF
TRBV7-9 | 16 | CSSSPRGGAGDTEAFF
TRBV27 | 18 | CASSPRTGTFSGANVLTF
TRBV29-1 | 16 | CSVDRRQGVSNQPQHF
TRBV18 | 15 | CASSPTSGSLYEQYF
TRBV9 | 19 | CASSVDPFLGLPSNTEAFF
TRBV7-9 | 17 | CASSLAGLAGNTDTQYF
TRBV4-3 | 15 | CASSQVVGTGYGQYF
TRBV18 | 14 | CASSQTGSTDTQYF
TRBV30 | 11 | CAWSATYEQYF
TRBV15 | 14 | CATSRDMGPETQYF
TRBV18 | 15 | CASSRSGTGPTEAFF
TRBV21-1 | 20 | CASSNRSLEVATGGTDTQYF
TRBV10-3 | 14 | CASSRFPRNYGYTF
TRBV29-1 | 15 | CSVEEEREGSYEQYF
TRBV6-6 | 13 | CASAARSYNEQFF
TRBV19 | 14 | CASSISWAGEKLFF